This T cell receptor beta chain was profiled in a study of cytomegalovirus exposure and HLA in healthy donors. At the level of the study: Per a later analysis, the approximately 700 first-cohort and 120 validation repertoires shared one platform. General study results and limits: Most TCR sequences were rare, but some public TCRs occurred in many donors.

Libraries were prepared by immunoSEQ multiplex PCR; TCRdb keeps only in-frame clonotypes and omits some of them. The table includes over 250,000 clones, 80% to 90% detected once. This clone came up many times. The antigen is not known. Other nucleotide sequences in the sample specify the same CDR3. The germline CDR1 and CDR2 sequences are SNHLY and FYNNEI. V lost 8 bases to trimming and J lost 9 bases; unmatched junction nucleotides: 5. This CDR3 spans 13 amino acids. The rearrangement uses TRBV2 and TRBJ1-6; TRBD1 agrees at 9 bases. Sample: PBMCs. This sequence originates from a woman aged 18 to 35 in good health and CMV-seronegative. CDR3 DNA sequence: TGTGCCAGCCCGGGACAGGGTCCTTCACCCCTCCACTTT. It encodes CASPGQGPSPLHF.